What follows are 5 T cell receptor beta chains derived from one specimen sequenced in a study of OX40 agonist ivuxolimab in advanced cancers. Assay: immunoSEQ multiplex PCR; the TCRdb copy retains only in-frame clones and omits some. The repertoire has tens of thousands of clones, roughly 89% of them found once; the top ten carry under 55%. The starting material was CD4+ or CD8+ T cells sorted from blood, obtained in a trial of the OX40 agonist ivuxolimab. Receptors originate from an adult with an advanced solid tumor such as melanoma, head and neck, liver or kidney cancer.

The genes are TRBV6-1 and TRBJ1-5; 9 bases are shared with TRBD1. The length of the CDR3 is 15 residues. Germline CDR1 is MNHNS and CDR2 is SASEGT. With 8 bases clipped from V and 0 bases from J, the junction kept 5 bases outside the gene matches. Here the CDR3 reads CASGWTGDSNQPQHF. CDR3 bases: TGTGCCAGCGGATGGACAGGGGATAGCAATCAGCCCCAGCATTTT.

The chain couples TRBV4-1 to TRBJ1-4; no firm D call. Trimming left V 3 bases short and J 1 base short, with 9 bases between. Germline loops: CDR1 MGHRA, CDR2 YSYEKL. The CDR3 is 15 residues long. This chain's CDR3 is CASSQRALTNEKLFF. CDR3 in DNA: TGCGCCAGCAGCCAGAGGGCGTTAACTAATGAAAAACTGTTTTTT.

The chain employs TRBV28 and TRBJ1-2, with D maybe TRBD1 (5 bases). V dropped 6 bases and J dropped 1 base, with 12 bases sitting between them. The germline gives CDR1 MDHEN, CDR2 SYDVKM. The CDR3 is 14 amino acids. In DNA form, the CDR3 reads TGTGCCAGCAGCCCTGGGACCCTTAACTATGGCTACACCTTC. Encoded protein: CASSPGTLNYGYTF.

This clone was seen just once. The chain couples TRBV7-9 to TRBJ1-5; D is unclear. V was clipped by 5 bases and J by 5 bases, with 10 bases between them. CDR3 length: 13 amino acids. From germline, CDR1 is SEHNR and CDR2 FQNEAQ (reference sequence). The CDR3 is CASSLSPDQPQHF. CDR3 nucleotide sequence: TGTGCCAGCAGCCTTTCCCCCGATCAGCCCCAGCATTTT.

The chain links TRBV6-6 to TRBJ2-7; D is possibly TRBD1 (6 bases). The V gene's germline CDR1 is MNHNY and CDR2 SVGAGI (reference sequence). This CDR3 region has 14 residues. V was pared by 2 bases and J by 5 bases, with 13 bases between. The CDR3 protein is CASSYLQGPHEQYF. The CDR3 DNA follows: TGTGCCAGCAGTTACCTTCAGGGGCCCCACGAGCAGTACTTC.